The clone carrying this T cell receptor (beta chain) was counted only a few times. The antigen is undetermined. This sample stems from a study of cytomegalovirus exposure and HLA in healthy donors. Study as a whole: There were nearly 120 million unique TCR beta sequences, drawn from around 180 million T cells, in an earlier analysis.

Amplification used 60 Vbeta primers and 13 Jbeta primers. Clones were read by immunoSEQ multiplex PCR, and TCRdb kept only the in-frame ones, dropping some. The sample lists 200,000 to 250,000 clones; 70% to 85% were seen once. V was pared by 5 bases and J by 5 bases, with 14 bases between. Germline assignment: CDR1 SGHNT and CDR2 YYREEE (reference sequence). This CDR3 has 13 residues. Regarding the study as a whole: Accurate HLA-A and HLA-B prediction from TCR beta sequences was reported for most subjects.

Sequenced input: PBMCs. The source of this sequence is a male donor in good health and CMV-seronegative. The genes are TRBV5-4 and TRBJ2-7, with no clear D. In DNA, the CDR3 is TGTGCCAGCAGATCATCAAAGTCAGACGAGCAGTACTTC. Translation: CASRSSKSDEQYF.